These 16 T cell receptor beta chains were all obtained from the same sample, sequenced in a study of early T cells in non-severe SARS-CoV-2 infection. TCRdb recomputed calls from the 5' RACE reads with MiXCR, one row per CDR3 protein. Seen here are 30,000 or so distinct CDR3 sequences, 3% to 5% observed once, and the top ten hold around 8.5%. Sequences were obtained from whole blood. Every receptor here comes from an adult who was a healthcare worker with PCR-confirmed SARS-CoV-2 infection or an uninfected control (not recorded which).

This clonotype has at least ten counts. This chain connects TRBV5-1 to TRBJ2-1; D is unclear. From germline, CDR1 is SGHRS and CDR2 YFSETQ. The CDR3 is 12 amino acids. Trimming cost V 0 bases and J 10 bases, with 8 bases left between them. CDR3 protein: CASSLAGREQFF. The CDR3 DNA follows: TGCGCCAGCAGCTTGGCTGGAAGAGAGCAGTTCTTC. Full variable domain (missing parts from reference TRBV5-1 and TRBJ2-1): KAGVTQTPRYLIKTRGQQVTLSCSPISGHRSVSWYQQTPGQGLQFLFEYFSETQRNKGNFPGRFSGRQFSNSRSEMNVSTLELGDSALYLCASSLAGREQFFGPGTRLTVL.

The CDR3: CASRRLAGASSNGQYF. In DNA form, the CDR3 reads TGTGCCAGCAGAAGACTAGCGGGAGCCTCCTCTAACGGGCAGTACTTC. This chain connects TRBV28 to TRBJ2-7, with 12 bases matching TRBD2. The germline gives CDR1 MDHEN, CDR2 SYDVKM. There are 16 residues in the CDR3. V shed 6 bases, J shed 9 bases, and the junction held 15 bases outside the gene matches.

This clonotype was seen at least ten times. Here the CDR3 reads CAISVGDRVGGYTF. CDR3 in DNA: TGTGCCATCAGTGTCGGAGACAGGGTCGGCGGCTACACCTTC. The chain has TRBV10-3 and TRBJ1-2; the match to TRBD1 covers 7 bases. The J segment lost 8 bases and the V segment lost 4 bases, leaving 10 bases of the junction unmatched. Germline-derived CDR1 and CDR2 are ENHRY and SYGVKD. The CDR3 length is 14 residues.

There are many counts of this clonotype. V is TRBV24-1 and J is TRBJ1-2; D is ambiguous. Germline V lookup: CDR1 KGHDR, CDR2 SFDVKD. The CDR3 consists of 14 residues. Trimming cost V 4 bases and J 2 bases, with 10 bases left between them. CDR3 DNA sequence: TGTGCCACCAGTGACGAGGGCACCAACTATGGCTACACCTTC. This gives the protein CATSDEGTNYGYTF.

At least ten counts were recorded for this clonotype. The rearrangement uses TRBV25-1 and TRBJ2-2; D is undetermined. Looked up from germline, CDR1 is MGHDK and CDR2 is SYGVNS. This CDR3 region has 12 residues. Trimming removed 6 bases at V and 2 bases at J, with 4 bases between. CDR3 loop: CASSHNTGELFF. CDR3 DNA: TGTGCCAGCAGCCATAACACCGGGGAGCTGTTTTTT.

This clonotype was picked up many times. The rearrangement links TRBV12-3 or TRBV12-4 to TRBJ2-5, with D possibly TRBD2 on 5 matching bases. The CDR3 extends over 15 amino acids. Trimming took off 3 bases at V and 6 bases at J, with 17 bases between the two ends. The CDR3 DNA is TGTGCCAGCAGTTTCCTGACGAGGGATTTGAAGACCCAGTACTTC. It translates to CASSFLTRDLKTQYF.

This clonotype occurred many times. The chain employs TRBV28 and TRBJ1-1; D is ambiguous. The CDR3 contains 13 residues. V shed 8 bases and J shed 3 bases, with 13 bases lying between them. Germline CDR1 MDHEN, CDR2 SYDVKM. In DNA form, the CDR3 reads TGTGCCAGCCTGGGGATTTGGGACACTGAAGCTTTCTTT. It specifies CASLGIWDTEAFF.

Comments on this clonotype: It may be a read error: a sequence one base away is much more abundant. This CDR3 fails to terminate in the conserved phenylalanine or tryptophan, so it likely reflects a read error. This chain links TRBV4-1 with TRBJ2-3; tentatively, D is TRBD2 (6 bases). Between the trimmed V and J ends, which lost 1 base and 1 base, there was a span of 12 bases. This CDR3 has 16 residues. The germline V gene has CDR1 MGHRA and CDR2 YSYEKL. For the CDR3, the DNA is TGCGCCAGCAGCCAAGGGGACTCACGAGGCACAGATACGCAGTATTAT. Translated: CASSQGDSRGTDTQYY.

This clonotype has ten or more counts. The DNA for the CDR3 is TGTGCCAGCAGTTACTCGGCGGGGGCATCTCGAAATGAGCAGTTCTTC. It specifies CASSYSAGASRNEQFF. The V call is TRBV6-2 or TRBV6-3, the J call TRBJ2-1, with D possibly TRBD2 on 7 matching bases. The CDR3 spans 16 residues. Germline CDR1 MNHEY, CDR2 SVGEGT. Deletions cut 0 bases from V and 7 bases from J, with 16 bases between.

At least ten counts were recorded for this clonotype. This rearrangement joins TRBV6-6 to TRBJ1-4; 7 bases fit TRBD1. Germline CDR1 and CDR2: MNHNY and SVGAGI (reference sequence). The V segment lost 6 bases and the J segment 8 bases; nucleotides outside the gene matches: 6. The CDR3 sequence is 13 residues long. This chain's CDR3 is CASRRGQEEKLFF. CDR3 DNA sequence: TGTGCCAGCAGGAGGGGGCAAGAAGAAAAACTGTTTTTT.

This clonotype was detected ten times or more. The chain joins TRBV11-2 to TRBJ2-7; D is unresolved. The CDR3 is 15 amino acids. From germline, CDR1 is SGHAT and CDR2 FQNNGV. Deletions cut 5 bases from V and 2 bases from J, with 16 bases between. The CDR3 nucleotides read TGTGCCAGCAGCCCCCGACCCGGCGGCCCCTACGAGCAGTACTTC. Translated: CASSPRPGGPYEQYF.

This clonotype was seen repeatedly, ten times or more. The genes are TRBV19 and TRBJ2-1; TRBD2 matches 8 bases. V lost 3 bases to trimming and J lost 9 bases; unmatched junction nucleotides: 4. The CDR3 totals 13 residues. Germline CDR1 and CDR2: LNHDA and SQIVND (reference sequence). In nucleotides, the CDR3 is TGTGCCAGTAGTATTACGGGGGGGAGTGAGCAGTTCTTC. It yields the protein CASSITGGSEQFF.

The chain carries TRBV27 and TRBJ2-7, with D tentatively TRBD1 (6 bases). CDR1 is MNHEY, CDR2 SMNVEV, per germline (reference sequence). Trimming removed 7 bases at V and 4 bases at J, with 20 bases between. The CDR3 runs 15 residues. CDR3 sequence: CASNSPGQGRYEQYF. Here the CDR3 DNA reads TGTGCCAGCAACTCGCCGGGACAAGGTCGATACGAGCAGTACTTC.

This clonotype came up many times. This rearrangement joins TRBV18 to TRBJ2-5; D may be TRBD1 or TRBD2 (5 bases each). Trimming took 8 bases from V and 2 from J, leaving 12 bases between them. The CDR3 extends over 13 amino acids. Looked up from germline, CDR1 is KGHSH and CDR2 is LQKENI. The CDR3 protein is CASGPGQQETQYF. The DNA for the CDR3 is TGTGCCAGCGGCCCGGGGCAGCAAGAGACCCAGTACTTC.

As regards this clonotype: A much bigger clone sits one base away, suggesting this may be a read error. The chain uses TRBV18 and TRBJ1-1; the match to TRBD1 covers 11 bases. This CDR3 is built from 16 residues. Germline CDR1 and CDR2: KGHSH and LQKENI. Trimming at V came to 4 bases and at J to 4 bases, leaving 8 bases not matched to a gene. CDR3 sequence: CASSLDSGTGGTEAFF. The DNA for the CDR3 is TGTGCCAGCTCACTAGATTCCGGGACAGGGGGCACTGAAGCTTTCTTT.

This clonotype was picked up many times. The rearrangement uses TRBV29-1 and TRBJ2-2; TRBD1 aligns across 7 bases. The CDR3 extends over 13 amino acids. J gave up 1 base and V 7 bases, and 3 bases lay outside the gene matches. Germline values: CDR1 SQVTM, CDR2 ANQGSEA. CDR3 coding DNA: TGCAGCGCGGGACAGAGGAACACCGGGGAGCTGTTTTTT. Its protein product is CSAGQRNTGELFF.